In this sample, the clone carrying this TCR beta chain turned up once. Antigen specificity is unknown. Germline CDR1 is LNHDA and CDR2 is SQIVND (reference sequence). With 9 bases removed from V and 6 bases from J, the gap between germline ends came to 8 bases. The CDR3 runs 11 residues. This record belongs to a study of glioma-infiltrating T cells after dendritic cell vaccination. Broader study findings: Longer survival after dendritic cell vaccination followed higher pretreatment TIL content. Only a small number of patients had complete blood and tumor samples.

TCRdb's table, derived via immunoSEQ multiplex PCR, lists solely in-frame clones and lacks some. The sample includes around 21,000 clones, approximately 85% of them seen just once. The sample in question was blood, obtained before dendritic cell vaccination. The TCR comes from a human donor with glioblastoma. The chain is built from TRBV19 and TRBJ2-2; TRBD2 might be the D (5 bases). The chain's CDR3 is CASRTAGELFF. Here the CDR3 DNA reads TGTGCCAGCAGGACTGCCGGGGAGCTGTTTTTT.